This TCR beta chain was recovered during a study of PD-1 blockade in classical Hodgkin lymphoma. In regard to this clone: Its target is not known.

Documented time point: cycle 4 day 1 (C4D1), after 6 weeks of nivolumab. All trial patients relapsed after autologous stem cell transplantation. Relapsed/refractory classical Hodgkin lymphoma patients had complete, partial or progressive responses. Trimming cost V 3 bases and J 0 bases, with 8 bases left between them. Germline loops: CDR1 MNHEY, CDR2 SMNVEV (reference sequence). The CDR3 consists of 14 residues. General study results and limits: Prior to therapy, complete responders displayed diversity much like that of newly diagnosed patients. Reports described newly diagnosed patients as having lower baseline TCR diversity than healthy donors.

Data came from immunoSEQ multiplex PCR; TCRdb stores just in-frame clones and leaves some out. The repertoire holds roughly 100,000 clones, with approximately 89% as singletons. This TCR was recovered from a human donor with classical Hodgkin lymphoma. The sample here was peripheral blood mononuclear cells (PBMCs), taken before the fourth cycle of nivolumab. The genes are TRBV27 and TRBJ1-1; weak D call: TRBD1 (5 bases). CDR3 nucleotide sequence: TGTGCCAGCAGTTTTCGACAGATGAACACTGAAGCTTTCTTT. The encoded protein is CASSFRQMNTEAFF.